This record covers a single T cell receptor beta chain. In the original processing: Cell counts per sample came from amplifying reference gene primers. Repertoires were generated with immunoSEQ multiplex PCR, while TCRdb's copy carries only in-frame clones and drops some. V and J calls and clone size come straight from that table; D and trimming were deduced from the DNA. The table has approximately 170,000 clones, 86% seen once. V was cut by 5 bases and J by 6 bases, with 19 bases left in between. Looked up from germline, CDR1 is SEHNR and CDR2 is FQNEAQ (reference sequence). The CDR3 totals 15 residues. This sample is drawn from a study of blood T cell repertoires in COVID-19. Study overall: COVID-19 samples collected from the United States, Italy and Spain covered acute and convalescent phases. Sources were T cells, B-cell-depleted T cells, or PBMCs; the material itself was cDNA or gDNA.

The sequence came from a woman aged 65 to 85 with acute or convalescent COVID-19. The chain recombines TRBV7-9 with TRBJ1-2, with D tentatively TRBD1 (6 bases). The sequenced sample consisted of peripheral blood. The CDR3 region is CASSASTGYRHGYTF. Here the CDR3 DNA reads TGTGCCAGCAGCGCCTCGACAGGTTACCGCCATGGCTACACCTTC. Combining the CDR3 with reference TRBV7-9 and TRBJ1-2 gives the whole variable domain DTGVSQNPRHKITKRGQNVTFRCDPISEHNRLYWYRQTLGQGPEFLTYFQNEAQLEKSRLLSDRFSAERPKGSFSTLEIQRTEQGDSAMYLCASSASTGYRHGYTFGSGTRLTVV.